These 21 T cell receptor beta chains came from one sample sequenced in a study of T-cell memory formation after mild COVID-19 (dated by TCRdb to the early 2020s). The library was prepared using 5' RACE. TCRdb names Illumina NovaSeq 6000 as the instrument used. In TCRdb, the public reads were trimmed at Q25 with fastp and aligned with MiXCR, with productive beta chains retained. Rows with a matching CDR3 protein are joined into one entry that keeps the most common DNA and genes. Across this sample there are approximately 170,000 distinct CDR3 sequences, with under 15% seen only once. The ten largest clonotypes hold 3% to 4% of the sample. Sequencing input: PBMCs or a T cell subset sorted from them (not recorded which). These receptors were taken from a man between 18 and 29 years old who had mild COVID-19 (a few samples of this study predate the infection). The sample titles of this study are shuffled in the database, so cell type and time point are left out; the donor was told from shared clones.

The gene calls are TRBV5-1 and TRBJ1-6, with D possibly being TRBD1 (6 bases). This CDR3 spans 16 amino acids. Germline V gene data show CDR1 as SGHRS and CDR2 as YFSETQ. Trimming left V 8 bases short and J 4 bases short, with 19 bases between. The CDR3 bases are TGCGCCAGTCGCCCCTCCGAGGGGGGATATAATTCACCCCTCCACTTT. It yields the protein CASRPSEGGYNSPLHF.

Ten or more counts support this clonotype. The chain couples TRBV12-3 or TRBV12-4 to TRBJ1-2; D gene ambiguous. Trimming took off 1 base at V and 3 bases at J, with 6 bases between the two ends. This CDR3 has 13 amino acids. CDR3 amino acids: CASSLGTDYGYTF. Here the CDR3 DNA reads TGTGCCAGCAGTTTAGGGACCGACTATGGCTACACCTTC.

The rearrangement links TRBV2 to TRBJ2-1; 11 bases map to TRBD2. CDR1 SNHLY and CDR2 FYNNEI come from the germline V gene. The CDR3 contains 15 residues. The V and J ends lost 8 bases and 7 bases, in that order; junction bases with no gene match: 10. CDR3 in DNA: TGTGCCAGCGAGTTGGAAATAGCGGGGGGGAATGAGCAGTTCTTC. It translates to CASELEIAGGNEQFF.

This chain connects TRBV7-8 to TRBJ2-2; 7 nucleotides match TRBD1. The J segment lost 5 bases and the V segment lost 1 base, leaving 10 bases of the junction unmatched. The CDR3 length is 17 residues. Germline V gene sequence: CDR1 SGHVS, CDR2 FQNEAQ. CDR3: CASSLGGPGQPTGELFF. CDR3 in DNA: TGTGCCAGCAGCTTAGGAGGGCCGGGACAGCCGACCGGGGAGCTGTTTTTT.

In DNA, the CDR3 is TGCGCCAGCAGCGAGTACACTCCACGAGAAAAACTGTTTTTT. This gives the protein CASSEYTPREKLFF. This chain joins TRBV5-1 and TRBJ1-4, with no clear D. Trimming removed 4 bases from V and 8 bases from J, with 15 bases in between. Germline V lookup: CDR1 SGHRS, CDR2 YFSETQ. The CDR3 is 14 residues long. Full variable domain (rest looked up from reference TRBV5-1 and TRBJ1-4): KAGVTQTPRYLIKTRGQQVTLSCSPISGHRSVSWYQQTPGQGLQFLFEYFSETQRNKGNFPGRFSGRQFSNSRSEMNVSTLELGDSALYLCASSEYTPREKLFFGSGTQLSVL.

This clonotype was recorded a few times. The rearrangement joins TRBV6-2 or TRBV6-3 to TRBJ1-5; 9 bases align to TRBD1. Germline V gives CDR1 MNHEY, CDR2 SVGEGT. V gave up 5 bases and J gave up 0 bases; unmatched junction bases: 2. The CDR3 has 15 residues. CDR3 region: CASSTGQGSNQPQHF. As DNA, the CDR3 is TGTGCCAGCAGTACGGGACAGGGTAGCAATCAGCCCCAGCATTTT.

CDR3 DNA sequence: TGTGCCAGCAAAGTTTATGAGGACACTGAAGCTTTCTTT. This gives the protein CASKVYEDTEAFF. V gene TRBV14 combines with J gene TRBJ1-1; D gene ambiguous. Germline lookup yields CDR1 SGHDN and CDR2 FVKESK. The length of the CDR3 is 13 residues. Trimming left V 7 bases short and J 3 bases short, with 12 bases between.

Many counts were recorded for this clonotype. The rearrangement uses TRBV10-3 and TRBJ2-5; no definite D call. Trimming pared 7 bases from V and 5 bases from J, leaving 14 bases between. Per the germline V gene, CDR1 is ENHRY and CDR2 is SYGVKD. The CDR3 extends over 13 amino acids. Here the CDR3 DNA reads TGTGCCATCACAGACCCCGGCTGGGAGACCCAGTACTTC. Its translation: CAITDPGWETQYF.

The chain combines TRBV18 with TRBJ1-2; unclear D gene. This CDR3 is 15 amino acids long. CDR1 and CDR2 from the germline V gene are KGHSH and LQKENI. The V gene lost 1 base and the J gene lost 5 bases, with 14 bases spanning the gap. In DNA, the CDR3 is TGTGCCAGCTCACCACTGACTCTAAGATTTTATGGCTACACCTTC. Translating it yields CASSPLTLRFYGYTF.

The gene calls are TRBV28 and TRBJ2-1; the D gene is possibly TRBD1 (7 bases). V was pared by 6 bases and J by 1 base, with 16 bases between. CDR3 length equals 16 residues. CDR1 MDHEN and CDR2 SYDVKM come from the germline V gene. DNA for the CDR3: TGTGCCAGCAGCTACGGAGGGGGCTCTTCCTACAATGAGCAGTTCTTC. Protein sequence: CASSYGGGSSYNEQFF.

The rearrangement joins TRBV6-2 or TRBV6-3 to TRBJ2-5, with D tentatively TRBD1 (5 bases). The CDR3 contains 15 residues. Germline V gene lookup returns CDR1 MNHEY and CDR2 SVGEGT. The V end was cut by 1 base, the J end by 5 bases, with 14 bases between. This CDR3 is CASSYYSGSGETQYF. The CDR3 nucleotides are TGTGCCAGCAGTTACTACTCAGGGTCTGGTGAGACCCAGTACTTC.

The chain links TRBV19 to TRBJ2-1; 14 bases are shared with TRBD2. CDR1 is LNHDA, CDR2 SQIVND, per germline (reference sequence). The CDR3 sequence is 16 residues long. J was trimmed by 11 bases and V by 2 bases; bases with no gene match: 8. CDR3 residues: CASSISPGLAGEQQFF. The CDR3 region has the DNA TGTGCCAGTAGTATATCCCCGGGACTAGCGGGGGAACAGCAGTTCTTC.

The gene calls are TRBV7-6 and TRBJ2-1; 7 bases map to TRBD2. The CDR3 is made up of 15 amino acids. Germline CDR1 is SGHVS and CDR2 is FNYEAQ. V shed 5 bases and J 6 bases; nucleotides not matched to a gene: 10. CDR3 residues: CASSTYSGSLNEQFF. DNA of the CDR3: TGTGCCAGCAGCACTTATAGCGGGTCCCTCAATGAGCAGTTCTTC. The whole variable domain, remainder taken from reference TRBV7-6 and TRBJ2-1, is GAGVSQSPRYKVTKRGQDVALRCDPISGHVSLYWYRQALGQGPEFLTYFNYEAQQDKSGLPNDRFSAERPEGSISTLTIQRTEQRDSAMYRCASSTYSGSLNEQFFGPGTRLTVL.

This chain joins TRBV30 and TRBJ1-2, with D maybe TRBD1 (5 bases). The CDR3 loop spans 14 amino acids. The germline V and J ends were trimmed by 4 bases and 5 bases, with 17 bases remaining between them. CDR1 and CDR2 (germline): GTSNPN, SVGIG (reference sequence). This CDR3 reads CAWIRQPIGYGYTF. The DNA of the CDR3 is TGTGCCTGGATCCGACAGCCGATTGGGTATGGCTACACCTTC. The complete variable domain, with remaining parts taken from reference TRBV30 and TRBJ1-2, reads SQTIHQWPATLVQPVGSPLSLECTVEGTSNPNLYWYRQAAGRGLQLLFYSVGIGQISSEVPQNLSASRPQDRQFILSSKKLLLSDSGFYLCAWIRQPIGYGYTFGSGTRLTVV.

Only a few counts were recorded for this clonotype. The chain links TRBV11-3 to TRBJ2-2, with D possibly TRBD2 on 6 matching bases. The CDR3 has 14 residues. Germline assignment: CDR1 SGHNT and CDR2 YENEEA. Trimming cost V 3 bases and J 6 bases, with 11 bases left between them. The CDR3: CASSFGTGAGELFF. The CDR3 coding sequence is TGTGCCAGCAGCTTCGGAACGGGGGCCGGGGAGCTGTTTTTT.

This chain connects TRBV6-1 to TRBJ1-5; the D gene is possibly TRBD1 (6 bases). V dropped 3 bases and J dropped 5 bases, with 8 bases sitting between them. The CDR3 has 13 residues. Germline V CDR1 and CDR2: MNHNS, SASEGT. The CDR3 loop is CASSDAGDQPQHF. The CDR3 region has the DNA TGTGCCAGCAGTGACGCAGGGGATCAGCCCCAGCATTTT.

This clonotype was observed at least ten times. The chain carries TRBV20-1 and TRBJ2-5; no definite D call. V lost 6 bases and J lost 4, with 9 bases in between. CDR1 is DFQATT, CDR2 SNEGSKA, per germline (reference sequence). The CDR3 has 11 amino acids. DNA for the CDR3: TGCAGTGCCAGCCCTCGAGAGACCCAGTACTTC. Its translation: CSASPRETQYF.

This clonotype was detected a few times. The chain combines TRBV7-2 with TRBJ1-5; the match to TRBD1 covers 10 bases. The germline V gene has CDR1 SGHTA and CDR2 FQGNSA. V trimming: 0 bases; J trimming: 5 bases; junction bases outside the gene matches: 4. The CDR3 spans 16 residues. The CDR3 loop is CASSLAGTGAYQPQHF. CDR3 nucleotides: TGTGCCAGCAGCTTAGCCGGGACAGGGGCCTATCAGCCCCAGCATTTT.

The CDR3 spells CASSLWTGVDGYTF. The CDR3 coding sequence is TGTGCCAGCAGCCTATGGACAGGGGTGGATGGCTACACCTTC. The rearrangement uses TRBV7-9 and TRBJ1-2; TRBD1 aligns across 9 bases. After removal of 5 bases from V and 6 bases from J, the junction contained 7 bases not matched to a gene. The CDR3 contains 14 residues. In germline, CDR1 is SEHNR, CDR2 FQNEAQ (reference sequence).

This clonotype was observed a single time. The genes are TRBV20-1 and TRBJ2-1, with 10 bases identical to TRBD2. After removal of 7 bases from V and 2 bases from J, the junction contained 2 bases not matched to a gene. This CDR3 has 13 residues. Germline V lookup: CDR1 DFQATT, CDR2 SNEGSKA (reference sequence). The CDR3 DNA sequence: TGCAGTGAAGCGGGGGGGACCTACAATGAGCAGTTCTTC. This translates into CSEAGGTYNEQFF.

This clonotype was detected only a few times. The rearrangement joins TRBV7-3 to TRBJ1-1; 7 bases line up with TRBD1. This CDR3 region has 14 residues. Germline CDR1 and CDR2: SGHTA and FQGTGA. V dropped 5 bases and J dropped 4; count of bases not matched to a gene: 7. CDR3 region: CASSPTGPGTEAFF. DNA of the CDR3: TGTGCCAGCAGCCCGACAGGGCCTGGCACTGAAGCTTTCTTT.